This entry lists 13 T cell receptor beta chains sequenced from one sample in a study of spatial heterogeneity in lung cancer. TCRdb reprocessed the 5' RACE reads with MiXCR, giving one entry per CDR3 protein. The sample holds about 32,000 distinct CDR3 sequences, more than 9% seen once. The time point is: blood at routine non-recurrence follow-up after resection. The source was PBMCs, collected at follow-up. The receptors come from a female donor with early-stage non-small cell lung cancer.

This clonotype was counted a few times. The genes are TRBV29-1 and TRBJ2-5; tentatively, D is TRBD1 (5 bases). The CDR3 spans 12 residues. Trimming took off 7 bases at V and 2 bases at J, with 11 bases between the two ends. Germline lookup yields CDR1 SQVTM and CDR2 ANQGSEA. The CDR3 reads CSGGPGQETQYF. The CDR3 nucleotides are TGCAGCGGGGGCCCTGGGCAAGAGACCCAGTACTTC.

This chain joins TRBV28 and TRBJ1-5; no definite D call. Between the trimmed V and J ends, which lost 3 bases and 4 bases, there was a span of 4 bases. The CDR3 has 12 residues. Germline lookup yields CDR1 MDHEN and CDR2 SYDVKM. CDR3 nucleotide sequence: TGTGCCAGCAGTTTCACGAATCAGCCCCAGCATTTT. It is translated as CASSFTNQPQHF.

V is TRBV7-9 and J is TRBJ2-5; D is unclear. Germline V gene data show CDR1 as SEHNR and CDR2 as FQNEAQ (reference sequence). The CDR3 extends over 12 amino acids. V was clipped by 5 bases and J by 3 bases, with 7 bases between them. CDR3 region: CASSNDEETQYF. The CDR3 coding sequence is TGTGCCAGCAGCAACGATGAAGAGACCCAGTACTTC.

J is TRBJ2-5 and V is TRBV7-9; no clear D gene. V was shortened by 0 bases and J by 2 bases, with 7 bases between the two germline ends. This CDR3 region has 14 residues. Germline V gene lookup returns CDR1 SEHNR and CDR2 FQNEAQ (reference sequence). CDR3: CASSLAGPQETQYF. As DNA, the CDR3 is TGTGCCAGCAGCTTAGCTGGACCTCAAGAGACCCAGTACTTC. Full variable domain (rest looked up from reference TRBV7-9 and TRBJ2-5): DTGVSQNPRHKITKRGQNVTFRCDPISEHNRLYWYRQTLGQGPEFLTYFQNEAQLEKSRLLSDRFSAERPKGSFSTLEIQRTEQGDSAMYLCASSLAGPQETQYFGPGTRLLVL.

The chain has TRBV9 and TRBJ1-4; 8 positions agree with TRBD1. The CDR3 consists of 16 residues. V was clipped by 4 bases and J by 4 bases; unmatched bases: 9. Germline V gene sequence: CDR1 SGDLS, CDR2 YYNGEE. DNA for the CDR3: TGTGCCAGCAGCCCCAGCGGGACAGGCAGTAATGAAAAACTGTTTTTT. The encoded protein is CASSPSGTGSNEKLFF.

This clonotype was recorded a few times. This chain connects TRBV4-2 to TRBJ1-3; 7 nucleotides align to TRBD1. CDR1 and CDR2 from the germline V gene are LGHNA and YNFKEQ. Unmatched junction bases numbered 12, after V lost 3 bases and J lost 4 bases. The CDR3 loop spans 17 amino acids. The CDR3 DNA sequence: TGTGCCAGCAGCCAGCAACAGGGGTCGCTCGACGGAAACACCATATATTTT. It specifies CASSQQQGSLDGNTIYF.

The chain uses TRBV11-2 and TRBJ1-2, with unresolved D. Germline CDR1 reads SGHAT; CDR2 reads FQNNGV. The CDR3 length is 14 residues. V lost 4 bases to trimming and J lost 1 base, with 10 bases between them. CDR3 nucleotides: TGTGCCAGCAGCTCAGTTAGATTTAACTATGGCTACACCTTC. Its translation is CASSSVRFNYGYTF.

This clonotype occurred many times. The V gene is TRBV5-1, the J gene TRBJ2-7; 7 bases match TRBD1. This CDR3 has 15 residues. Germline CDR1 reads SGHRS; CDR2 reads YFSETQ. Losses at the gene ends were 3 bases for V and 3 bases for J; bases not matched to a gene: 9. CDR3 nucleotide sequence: TGCGCCAGCAGCTCTCGGGACAGCGAACTCTACGAGCAGTACTTC. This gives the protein CASSSRDSELYEQYF. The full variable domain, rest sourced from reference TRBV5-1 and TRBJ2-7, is KAGVTQTPRYLIKTRGQQVTLSCSPISGHRSVSWYQQTPGQGLQFLFEYFSETQRNKGNFPGRFSGRQFSNSRSEMNVSTLELGDSALYLCASSSRDSELYEQYFGPGTRLTVT.

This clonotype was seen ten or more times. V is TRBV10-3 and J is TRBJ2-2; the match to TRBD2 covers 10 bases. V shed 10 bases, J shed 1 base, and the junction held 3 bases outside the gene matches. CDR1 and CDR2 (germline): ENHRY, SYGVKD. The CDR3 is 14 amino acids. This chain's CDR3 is CATLAGGNTGELFF. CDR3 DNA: TGTGCCACCTTAGCGGGGGGGAACACCGGGGAGCTGTTTTTT.

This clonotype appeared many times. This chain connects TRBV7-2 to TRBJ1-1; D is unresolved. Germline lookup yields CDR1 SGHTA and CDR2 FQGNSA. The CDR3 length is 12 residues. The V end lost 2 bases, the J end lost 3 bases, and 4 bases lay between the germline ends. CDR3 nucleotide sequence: TGTGCCAGCAGCTTAATCGACACTGAAGCTTTCTTT. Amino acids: CASSLIDTEAFF.

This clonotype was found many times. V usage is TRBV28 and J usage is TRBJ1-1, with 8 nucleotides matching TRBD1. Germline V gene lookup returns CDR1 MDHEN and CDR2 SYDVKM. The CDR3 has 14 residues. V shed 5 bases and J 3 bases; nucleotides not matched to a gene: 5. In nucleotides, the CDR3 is TGTGCCAGCAGTCCAACGACAGGGGACACTGAAGCTTTCTTT. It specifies CASSPTTGDTEAFF. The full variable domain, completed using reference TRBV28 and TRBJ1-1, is DVKVTQSSRYLVKRTGEKVFLECVQDMDHENMFWYRQDPGLGLRLIYFSYDVKMKEKGDIPEGYSVSREKKERFSLILESASTNQTSMYLCASSPTTGDTEAFFGQGTRLTVV.

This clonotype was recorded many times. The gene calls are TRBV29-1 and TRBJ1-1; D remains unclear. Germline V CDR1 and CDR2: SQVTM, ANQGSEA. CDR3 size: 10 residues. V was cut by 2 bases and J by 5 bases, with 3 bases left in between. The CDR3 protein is CSVERTEAFF. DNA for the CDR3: TGCAGCGTTGAACGAACTGAAGCTTTCTTT.

The CDR3, as DNA: TGCAGCGTGGGCCAGGGGGGCAATCAGCCCCAGCATTTT. Protein sequence: CSVGQGGNQPQHF. This sequence joins TRBV29-1 and TRBJ1-5, with TRBD1 identical over 7 bases. Looked up from germline, CDR1 is SQVTM and CDR2 is ANQGSEA. Trimming took 6 bases from V and 2 from J; bases not matched to a gene: 4. The CDR3 spans 13 residues.